This entry features one TCR beta chain sequence. Its antigen is still unknown. Germline V CDR1 and CDR2: SGHRS, YFSETQ. V was pared by 4 bases and J by 16 bases, with 8 bases of the junction left unmatched. The CDR3 extends over 12 amino acids. This sample stems from a study of T-cell reconstitution after alpha-beta-depleted transplantation in children. Study results and caveats: After transplant, at about two months, alpha-beta T cells were reportedly derived from several hundred expanded graft clones.

A library of TCRbeta sequences, prepared with unique molecular identifiers, was generated. TCRdb used MiXCR to reprocess the PCR reads, holding one entry per CDR3 protein. The table lists around 450,000 distinct CDR3 sequences, around 15% of them singletons. This sample comprised PBMCs, mostly from graft donor cells, obtained 360 days after TCRalphabeta/CD19-depleted stem cell transplant. V is TRBV5-1 and J is TRBJ2-2, with 9 bases aligning to TRBD1. The receptor's source is a boy in the first two years of life who had a stem cell transplant for Wiskott-Aldrich syndrome, so the T cells may come from the graft donor. CDR3 in DNA: TGCGCCAGCAGCCCCGGGACAGGGAGGCGGTTTTTT. It yields the protein CASSPGTGRRFF. The full variable domain, completed using reference TRBV5-1 and TRBJ2-2, is KAGVTQTPRYLIKTRGQQVTLSCSPISGHRSVSWYQQTPGQGLQFLFEYFSETQRNKGNFPGRFSGRQFSNSRSEMNVSTLELGDSALYLCASSPGTGRRFFGEGSRLTVL.